These 29 T cell receptor beta chains share one sample of origin, sequenced in a study of cytomegalovirus exposure and HLA in healthy donors. Both 60 Vbeta primers and 13 Jbeta primers went into the PCR. The data were produced by immunoSEQ multiplex PCR, yet TCRdb's version contains in-frame clones alone and is incomplete. Of around 110,000 clones listed, roughly 72% are singletons. Sequenced material: PBMCs. The receptors were sampled from a man aged 30-40 years in good health and CMV-seronegative.

This clone occurred once. This chain connects TRBV19 to TRBJ2-5; a weak D match, TRBD2 (5 bases). The ends were cut back, 4 bases at V and 6 bases at J, with 15 bases in the middle. Germline V gene lookup returns CDR1 LNHDA and CDR2 SQIVND (reference sequence). CDR3 size: 14 residues. DNA of the CDR3: TGTGCCAGTAGTACCCCGGCGGGCTCTAAGACCCAGTACTTC. Protein: CASSTPAGSKTQYF.

CDR3 residues: CASSPLRATGELFF. The CDR3 region has the DNA TGTGCCAGCAGCCCGTTGAGAGCCACCGGGGAGCTGTTTTTT. This rearrangement joins TRBV7-9 to TRBJ2-2; no reliable D call. The CDR3 loop spans 14 amino acids. From germline, CDR1 is SEHNR and CDR2 FQNEAQ (reference sequence). Trimming stripped 5 bases from V and 4 bases from J, with 11 bases between.

This chain connects TRBV5-5 to TRBJ2-7, with D perhaps TRBD1 (7 bases). Germline assignment: CDR1 SGHKS and CDR2 YYEKEE (reference sequence). This CDR3 has 15 amino acids. Trimming stripped 3 bases from V and 0 bases from J, with 13 bases between. CDR3 sequence (DNA): TGTGCCAGCAGCTGGGACAGCGGGTTCTCCTACGAGCAGTACTTC. Amino acid sequence: CASSWDSGFSYEQYF.

V and J are TRBV6-4 and TRBJ2-7; perhaps TRBD2 as D (5 bases). CDR1 and CDR2 from the germline V gene are MRHNA and SNTAGT. V was shortened by 6 bases and J by 3 bases, with 21 bases between the two germline ends. CDR3 length: 16 residues. The CDR3, as DNA: TGTGCCAGCAGCGGAACTAGAGACCCTTTCCACTACGAGCAGTACTTC. Its translation: CASSGTRDPFHYEQYF.

This chain links TRBV28 with TRBJ1-3; 10 positions match TRBD1. Germline lookup yields CDR1 MDHEN and CDR2 SYDVKM. The trim removed 3 bases at V and 7 bases at J, leaving 9 bases unmatched. This CDR3 has 16 amino acids. The CDR3 reads CASSFLGQGYENTIYF. The CDR3 nucleotides are TGTGCCAGCAGTTTTTTGGGACAGGGGTATGAGAACACCATATATTTT.

The CDR3, as DNA: TGTGCCAGCAGCTTATCTTGGGAACCGGGACAATTAGCTTTCTTT. This codes for CASSLSWEPGQLAFF. V and J are TRBV7-3 and TRBJ1-1, with D possibly matching TRBD1 (6 bases). Trimming left V 2 bases short and J 10 bases short, with 20 bases between. The CDR3 length is 15 residues. The germline CDR1 and CDR2 sequences are SGHTA and FQGTGA.

The V call is TRBV2, the J call TRBJ1-2; weak D call: TRBD1 (5 bases). V dropped 4 bases and J dropped 5 bases, with 17 bases sitting between them. The CDR3 contains 15 residues. Germline V lookup: CDR1 SNHLY, CDR2 FYNNEI. CDR3 protein: CASSVMLGGGYGYTF. The CDR3 DNA is TGTGCCAGCAGTGTCATGTTGGGGGGAGGTTATGGCTACACCTTC.

V is TRBV4-2 and J is TRBJ2-5, with 11 bases identical to TRBD2. CDR3 size: 21 residues. Germline V gene data show CDR1 as LGHNA and CDR2 as YNFKEQ. The J segment lost 5 bases and the V segment lost 1 base, leaving 21 bases of the junction unmatched. DNA for the CDR3: TGTGCCAGCAGCCAAGGAGGTCGACTAGCGGGAACCCCAAGTGGGTACGAGACCCAGTACTTC. Translation: CASSQGGRLAGTPSGYETQYF.

The rearrangement uses TRBV9 and TRBJ2-1, with 11 bases matching TRBD2. V was pared by 0 bases and J by 5 bases, with 10 bases of the junction left unmatched. This CDR3 comprises 18 residues. From germline, CDR1 is SGDLS and CDR2 YYNGEE. The CDR3 nucleotides are TGTGCCAGCAGCGTAGGTAGCGGGAGGGCTCTTAAACACAATGAGCAGTTCTTC. It encodes CASSVGSGRALKHNEQFF.

The genes are TRBV5-4 and TRBJ2-2, with D maybe TRBD1 (5 bases). Between the trimmed V and J ends, which lost 5 bases and 0 bases, there was a span of 11 bases. The CDR3 contains 15 residues. Germline values: CDR1 SGHNT, CDR2 YYREEE (reference sequence). This chain's CDR3 is CASRPDTSNTGELFF. CDR3 DNA: TGTGCCAGCAGACCGGACACCTCGAACACCGGGGAGCTGTTTTTT.

The chain links TRBV11-3 to TRBJ2-1; 8 nucleotides match TRBD2. After removal of 9 bases from V and 4 bases from J, the junction contained 11 bases not matched to a gene. This CDR3 region has 15 residues. The germline CDR1 and CDR2 sequences are SGHNT and YENEEA. Written as DNA, the CDR3 is TGTGCCAGTTCCCCAGCCCGGGGGGGGTACAATGAGCAGTTCTTC. It translates to CASSPARGGYNEQFF.

The chain combines TRBV9 with TRBJ2-1; 11 nucleotides agree with TRBD2. V gave up 1 base and J gave up 8 bases; unmatched junction bases: 2. The CDR3 covers 14 residues. Germline V gene lookup returns CDR1 SGDLS and CDR2 YYNGEE. Here the CDR3 reads CASSVLAGGDEQFF. Written as DNA, the CDR3 is TGTGCCAGCAGCGTACTAGCGGGGGGCGATGAGCAGTTCTTC.

This clone was seen more than once but under ten times. The chain recombines TRBV6-1 with TRBJ2-7; TRBD1 agrees at 9 bases. The CDR3 has 14 amino acids. V lost 9 bases to trimming and J lost 3 bases; unmatched junction nucleotides: 9. Germline CDR1 and CDR2: MNHNS and SASEGT. CDR3 sequence (DNA): TGTGCCAGTGAGGAAGGGACAGGGATCTACGAGCAGTACTTC. This codes for CASEEGTGIYEQYF.

This chain joins TRBV6-5 and TRBJ2-1, with no clear D. Trimming cost V 0 bases and J 5 bases, with 5 bases left between them. The CDR3 contains 13 residues. Germline loops: CDR1 MNHEY, CDR2 SVGAGI. The CDR3 sequence is CASSYSTNNEQFF. CDR3 nucleotide sequence: TGTGCCAGCAGTTACTCGACAAACAATGAGCAGTTCTTC.

This clone was counted a few times. The chain carries TRBV29-1 and TRBJ2-7; a weak D match, TRBD1 (5 bases). The germline V gene has CDR1 SQVTM and CDR2 ANQGSEA. The CDR3 has 13 amino acids. Trimming left V 6 bases short and J 7 bases short, with 19 bases between. CDR3 amino acids: CSVKGMRSYEQYF. CDR3 nucleotide sequence: TGCAGCGTGAAGGGGATGCGCAGCTATGAGCAGTACTTC.

This clone came up once. The chain carries TRBV7-8 and TRBJ2-5, with 11 bases that match TRBD2. CDR1 is SGHVS and CDR2 is FQNEAQ in the germline V gene. There are 17 residues in the CDR3. The junction had 7 bases not matched to a gene; V was cut back by 3 bases and J by 1 base. Written as DNA, the CDR3 is TGTGCCAGCAGCTTGGGGTCTAGCGGGGGGTTCCAAGAGACCCAGTACTTC. Amino acid sequence: CASSLGSSGGFQETQYF.

The J gene is TRBJ1-2, the V gene TRBV27; TRBD1 matches at 8 bases. Germline CDR1 reads MNHEY; CDR2 reads SMNVEV (reference sequence). V trimming: 3 bases; J trimming: 2 bases; junction bases outside the gene matches: 8. The CDR3 consists of 16 residues. The CDR3 sequence: CASSLTGEIWNYGYTF. Written as DNA, the CDR3 is TGTGCCAGCAGTTTGACAGGGGAAATCTGGAACTATGGCTACACCTTC.

The chain is built from TRBV28 and TRBJ1-4; tentative D call: TRBD1 (5 bases). The CDR3 runs 14 residues. V lost 3 bases and J lost 4, with 9 bases in between. From germline, CDR1 is MDHEN and CDR2 SYDVKM. The CDR3 spells CASSLTADNEKLFF. The CDR3 DNA is TGTGCCAGCAGTTTGACAGCAGATAATGAAAAACTGTTTTTT.

CDR3 region: CASSPRSPGDSPLHF. CDR3 DNA: TGTGCCAGCTCACCAAGGAGCCCCGGAGACTCACCCCTCCACTTT. This chain uses TRBV18 with TRBJ1-6; unclear D gene. V lost 2 bases, J lost 10 bases, and 15 bases lay in between. The CDR3 runs to 15 residues. Per germline, CDR1 KGHSH and CDR2 LQKENI.

This clone occurred once. The DNA of the CDR3 is TGCAGCGTTAACCCGGTCTACACAGATACGCAGTATTTT. This translates into CSVNPVYTDTQYF. This chain links TRBV29-1 with TRBJ2-3; D call uncertain. The CDR3 spans 13 residues. Trimming took off 5 bases at V and 2 bases at J, with 11 bases between the two ends. Germline V lookup: CDR1 SQVTM, CDR2 ANQGSEA.

This clone has a handful of counts. The V and J genes are TRBV5-6 and TRBJ1-1; D uncertain. The CDR3 totals 14 residues. Trimming removed 0 bases from V and 2 bases from J, with 8 bases in between. Germline V gene data show CDR1 as SGHDT and CDR2 as YYEEEE. The CDR3 protein is CASSLGGENTEAFF. DNA of the CDR3: TGTGCCAGCAGCTTGGGGGGAGAAAACACTGAAGCTTTCTTT.

The V call is TRBV30, the J call TRBJ2-7; a weak D match, TRBD2 (6 bases). The CDR3 length is 14 residues. Germline V gives CDR1 GTSNPN, CDR2 SVGIG (reference sequence). Trimming shortened V by 0 bases and J by 6 bases, and 15 bases separated the two germline ends. CDR3 coding DNA: TGTGCCTGGAGTGTACTGGGCAGGGAGGTCGAGCAGTACTTC. It is translated as CAWSVLGREVEQYF.

This chain uses TRBV28 with TRBJ1-2, with TRBD1 matching 8 bases. CDR1 and CDR2 (germline): MDHEN, SYDVKM. The CDR3 sequence is 16 residues long. V lost 5 bases and J lost 0; bases outside the gene matches: 8. The CDR3 reads CASSPNPGQANYGYTF. CDR3 DNA sequence: TGTGCCAGCAGTCCGAATCCGGGACAGGCTAACTATGGCTACACCTTC.

This clone came up once. The V call is TRBV6-1, the J call TRBJ1-1, with 9 nucleotides matching TRBD1. CDR1 and CDR2 from the germline V gene are MNHNS and SASEGT. V dropped 2 bases and J dropped 0; count of bases not matched to a gene: 13. CDR3 length: 19 amino acids. The CDR3 DNA follows: TGTGCCAGCAGTGAACAGGGACAGGGAAGGCCGATTATGAACACTGAAGCTTTCTTT. As protein: CASSEQGQGRPIMNTEAFF.

The J gene is TRBJ2-7, the V gene TRBV10-1, with no clear D. V was cut by 3 bases and J by 0 bases, with 6 bases left in between. Germline CDR1 WNHNN, CDR2 SYGVQD (reference sequence). The CDR3 length is 13 residues. The CDR3 loop reads CASSELTSYEQYF. The CDR3 DNA reads as TGCGCCAGCAGTGAACTTACCTCCTACGAGCAGTACTTC.

This clone was seen a few times. The V call is TRBV13, the J call TRBJ1-1; D not certain. Trimming cost V 5 bases and J 11 bases, with 21 bases left between them. The CDR3 sequence is 14 residues long. Per the germline V gene, CDR1 is PRHDT and CDR2 is FYEKMQ (reference sequence). This CDR3 is CASSIRRGGFGAFF. The CDR3 DNA sequence: TGTGCCAGCAGCATACGGCGCGGCGGGTTTGGGGCTTTCTTT.

The rearrangement joins TRBV6-8 to TRBJ1-5, with D tentatively TRBD1 (5 bases). Per germline, CDR1 MNHGY and CDR2 SAAAGT. This CDR3 has 15 amino acids. Trimming shortened V by 3 bases and J by 2 bases, and 11 bases separated the two germline ends. CDR3 sequence reads: CASSYLGEGNQPQHF. The CDR3 region has the DNA TGTGCCAGCAGTTATTTGGGGGAGGGCAATCAGCCCCAGCATTTT.

This chain uses TRBV5-1 with TRBJ2-1, with D possibly TRBD1 on 6 matching bases. The CDR3 extends over 12 amino acids. Germline CDR1 SGHRS, CDR2 YFSETQ. Deletions cut 3 bases from V and 10 bases from J, with 11 bases between. This CDR3 reads CASSSPDREQFF. The CDR3 DNA is TGCGCCAGCAGCTCACCCGACAGGGAGCAGTTCTTC. Full variable domain (missing parts from reference TRBV5-1 and TRBJ2-1): KAGVTQTPRYLIKTRGQQVTLSCSPISGHRSVSWYQQTPGQGLQFLFEYFSETQRNKGNFPGRFSGRQFSNSRSEMNVSTLELGDSALYLCASSSPDREQFFGPGTRLTVL.

V gene TRBV15 combines with J gene TRBJ1-3; D is undetermined. Germline V gene sequence: CDR1 LNHNV, CDR2 YYDKDF (reference sequence). The CDR3 runs 15 residues. Trimming stripped 3 bases from V and 0 bases from J, with 9 bases between. For the CDR3, the DNA is TGTGCCACCAGCAGTCTCGGGAACTCTGGAAACACCATATATTTT. This sequence encodes CATSSLGNSGNTIYF.